Following are 2 T cell receptor beta chains from one sample sequenced in a study of T cell clonality in common variable immunodeficiency. The assay was immunoSEQ multiplex PCR, and TCRdb's table has in-frame clones only and misses some. The sample yields roughly 40,000 clones, without any singletons. Sample: peripheral blood mononuclear cells. These receptors all come from a person aged 18 to 70 in good health.

This clone was seen at least ten times. The DNA read from the CDR3 is TGTGCCAGCAGCTTGGAAGCCATTAGCACAGATACG. Its translation is CASSLEAISTDT. The entire CDR3 protein reads CASSLEAISTDTQYF. The rearrangement links TRBV5-6 to TRBJ2-3; D call uncertain. Sequencing ends 3 residues short of the CDR3 end; the germline J gene provides the rest. Germline values: CDR1 SGHDT, CDR2 YYEEEE. CDR3 length equals 15 residues. V was cut by 0 bases and J by 0 bases, with 8 bases left in between.

This clone came up many times. The read finishes 3 residues shy of the CDR3 end, and the germline J gene is used to complete it. The chain links TRBV4-1 to TRBJ1-6; D uncertain. CDR1 is MGHRA, CDR2 YSYEKL, per germline. The CDR3 loop spans 13 amino acids. V dropped 2 bases and J dropped 7 bases, with 6 bases sitting between them. CDR3 bases read: TGCGCCAGCAGCCAATTAAGCAATTCACCC. Its translation: CASSQLSNSP. The complete CDR3 reads CASSQLSNSPLHF.